This T cell receptor (beta chain) was found in a study of neoadjuvant anti-PD-1 for oral cavity cancer (dated by TCRdb to the early 2020s). About the investigation overall: Before undergoing curative-intent surgical resection, most patients got three to four biweekly nivolumab doses at 3 mg/kg. For patients who did not progress, a fourth nivolumab dose was given around day 43, followed by definitive surgical resection on days 50-56. There were eleven to twelve patients in the parent correlative cohort, and the response rate was approximately 36%. Patients with complete response, partial response or stable disease by RECIST 1.1 were defined as responders, whereas patients with progression were defined as non-responders.

CDR1 and CDR2 were assigned from the germline V gene as MGHRA and YSYEKL. The CDR3 sequence holds 16 residues, the cysteine and phenylalanine included. CDR3 DNA is the only sequence kept; it has 48 bases, read in frame from the first base. At the junction V is shortened by 0 bases and J by 6 bases; bases outside the gene matches: 8. For deep sequencing, PBMC libraries mostly used roughly 0.5 ug of input genomic DNA, with six replicates for each sample. Following the manufacturer's instructions, the team built TCRbeta libraries using the immunoSEQ hsTCRbeta kit. The finished libraries were brought together in one pool at roughly 2.7 nM, which was then read using an Illumina NovaSeq 6000 S4 flow cell. In the authors' own workflow: The immunoSEQ Analyzer handled quality control and preprocessing of the raw data. The analysis was restricted to productive rearrangements, with each unique CDR3 amino acid sequence defining a clonotype. Repertoire clonality was estimated as the Gini-Simpson index, which was calculated using the R package tcR. Student's t test was used to compare Gini indices, while Pearson correlation assessed associations with tumor size change. In its TCRdb copy, this immuneACCESS table keeps in-frame sequences only and misses some clones. Where compared with another copy, unresolved V genes explain less than half of these, and the others have no known cause. V, J and clone size are taken as reported in that table, and D and trimming were inferred from the DNA itself. This sample has tens of thousands of clones in its table, and about 83% of those were observed once. Nearly 3.5% of the sample is taken by the ten largest.

Broader findings and caveats from the paper: After neoadjuvant nivolumab, non-responders showed significantly higher T cell clonality (Gini index) in PBMCs than responders did. TCR analyses included only a few patients per response group, and the authors called for larger cohorts for validation. Higher pretreatment blood Treg/Th17 ratios correlated with higher pretreatment blood TCRbeta clonality and lower post-treatment tumor TCRbeta clonality.

The time point label on this specimen signifies: before neoadjuvant nivolumab. None of the patients had received prior systemic or radiation treatment, and all were newly diagnosed with stage II-IVA oral cavity squamous cell carcinoma. The cohort was composed of patients with HPV-negative, locally advanced oral cavity squamous cell carcinoma. No culture maintenance or expansion was done, as the peripheral blood mononuclear cells went straight to analysis. Samples came from a longitudinal correlative study of a single-arm phase II trial of neoadjuvant nivolumab in oral cavity squamous cell carcinoma. Subject-matched pre- and post-treatment PBMCs and tumors from three responders and three non-responders were subjected to genomic DNA-based TCRbeta sequencing. Peripheral blood mononuclear cells were collected once before nivolumab treatment and again after treatment, at the time of surgery. The Maxwell RSC DNA from Cells kit was used to extract genomic DNA from PBMCs.

Comments on this clone: What this receptor recognizes is not known. No quality values exist for individual bases; no much larger clone is one base distant.

This material consisted of PBMCs, taken before nivolumab (anti-PD-1) treatment. The sequence links TRBV4-1 to TRBJ1-5, and 7 junctional nucleotides match TRBD1. This clonotype originated in a person aged 35 to 85 with oral cavity squamous cell carcinoma. The DNA is TGCGCCAGCAGCCAAGAAGCCCCCGACAGGGTTCAGCCCCAGCATTTT. This encodes CASSQEAPDRVQPQHF.